Described below is a single TCR beta chain sequence and its context. Its target is unknown. The CDR3 has 12 residues. Trimming took 5 bases from V and 2 from J, leaving 6 bases between them. The germline V gene encodes CDR1 MDHEN and CDR2 SYDVKM. Generated by immunoSEQ multiplex PCR, the TCRdb table keeps only in-frame clones and is missing some. The repertoire holds almost 95,000 clones, with nearly 90% as singletons. Time point of the sample: week 47, end of study. The vaccine gave 300 ug of a 20-mer mutant IDH1 peptide subcutaneously per dose. These data come from a study of a mutant IDH1 vaccine in newly diagnosed glioma. Overall study context: Males made up about 60% and females approximately 38% of treated patients, whose mean age was about 37 years. V12 occurred at week 35 and V13 at week 47.

Findings and caveats of the study: Pseudoprogression seemed unrelated to changes in top peripheral T cell clonotypes.

Material: PBMCs, obtained from a glioma patient whose treatment included an IDH1 peptide vaccine. The chain has TRBV28 and TRBJ1-1, with D hard to call. The source of this sequence is a woman aged 50 to 60 with glioma. Written as DNA, the CDR3 is TGTGCCAGCAGTGCACCTAACACTGAAGCTTTCTTT. Translation: CASSAPNTEAFF.